This T cell receptor beta chain emerged from a study of T cells after yellow fever vaccination. Study results and caveats: Among all clonotypes, a small share was observed in both CD4 and CD8 compartments. There was a possibility that FACS-sorted repertoires contained abundant clonotypes contaminating from the bulk population. Most primary-vaccination clones reappeared after the booster (about 97% CD4, 85% to 90% CD8).

V was clipped by 3 bases and J by 0 bases, with 6 bases between them. The germline V gene has CDR1 LNHDA and CDR2 SQIVND (reference sequence). The CDR3 contains 14 residues. This clonotype was observed a handful of times. Its antigen remains unknown. The TCR cDNA carried a universal primer site and UMIs from 5'RACE template switching. In TCRdb, the 5' RACE reads were re-called with MiXCR into one record per CDR3 protein. The repertoire holds 250,000 to 400,000 distinct CDR3 sequences, with roughly 4.3% as singletons. The TCR comes from a man between 18 and 29 years old who received the YFV17D yellow fever vaccine. The starting material was PBMCs, obtained 5 days after the yellow fever booster vaccination. V and J are TRBV19 and TRBJ1-5; D is uncertain. Here the CDR3 reads CASSMALSNQPQHF. DNA for the CDR3: TGTGCCAGTAGTATGGCCCTTAGCAATCAGCCCCAGCATTTT.